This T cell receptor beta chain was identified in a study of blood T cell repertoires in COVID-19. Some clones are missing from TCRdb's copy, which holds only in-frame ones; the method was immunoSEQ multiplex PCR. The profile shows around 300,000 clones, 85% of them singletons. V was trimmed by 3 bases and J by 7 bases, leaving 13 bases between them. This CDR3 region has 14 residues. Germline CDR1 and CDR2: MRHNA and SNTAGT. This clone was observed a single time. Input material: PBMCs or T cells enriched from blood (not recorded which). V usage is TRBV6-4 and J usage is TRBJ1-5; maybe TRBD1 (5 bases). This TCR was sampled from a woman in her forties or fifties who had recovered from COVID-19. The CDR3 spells CASSDWAGQQPQHF. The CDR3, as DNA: TGTGCCAGCAGTGATTGGGCAGGGCAACAGCCCCAGCATTTT.